A selection of T cell receptor beta chains follows, all from one sample in a study of identical twins. TCRdb recomputed calls from the 5' RACE reads with MiXCR, one row per CDR3 protein. The sample lists 150,000 or so distinct CDR3 sequences, around 3.5% occurring once. The sequencing sample was made of memory T cells sorted from blood. Receptors were obtained from a young man in good health. Both conserved end residues are part of each CDR3. Fields, in order: clone size, D gene, J gene, V gene, CDR3 protein, CDR3 DNA. The D gene is left open where the match is weak. The listing skips clone size in some rows; elsewhere it reads once, few, many or a size class.

abundance: many
d_gene: -
j_gene: TRBJ2-3
v_gene: TRBV7-2
CDR3aa: CASSLAGVNTQYF
CDR3nt: TGTGCCAGCAGCTTAGCAGGAGTCAATACGCAGTATTTT

abundance: many
d_gene: TRBD2
j_gene: TRBJ2-7
v_gene: TRBV5-1
CDR3aa: CASSLAERGHEQYF
CDR3nt: TGCGCCAGCAGCTTGGCCGAGCGGGGCCACGAGCAGTACTTC

abundance: many
d_gene: -
j_gene: TRBJ2-1
v_gene: TRBV11-2
CDR3aa: CASSLSRQDRGPYNEQFF
CDR3nt: TGTGCCAGCAGCTTATCTAGGCAGGACCGAGGGCCCTACAATGAGCAGTTCTTC

abundance: many
d_gene: TRBD1
j_gene: TRBJ2-2
v_gene: TRBV6-5
CDR3aa: CASSYTTGSTGELFF
CDR3nt: TGTGCCAGCAGTTACACGACAGGGTCCACCGGGGAGCTGTTTTTT

abundance: many
d_gene: -
j_gene: TRBJ2-5
v_gene: TRBV2
CDR3aa: CASSEYGGGQETQYF
CDR3nt: TGTGCCAGCAGTGAATACGGGGGAGGACAAGAGACCCAGTACTTC

abundance: many
d_gene: TRBD2
j_gene: TRBJ2-3
v_gene: TRBV30
CDR3aa: CAWSLTSGRDTQYF
CDR3nt: TGTGCCTGGAGCCTTACTAGCGGGAGGGATACGCAGTATTTT

abundance: many
d_gene: TRBD1
j_gene: TRBJ2-2
v_gene: TRBV12-3/TRBV12-4
CDR3aa: CASIDRGDTGELFF
CDR3nt: TGTGCCAGCATCGACAGGGGGGACACCGGGGAGCTGTTTTTT

abundance: many
d_gene: -
j_gene: TRBJ2-2
v_gene: TRBV10-3
CDR3aa: CATGLKENTGELFF
CDR3nt: TGTGCCACCGGACTAAAAGAGAACACCGGGGAGCTGTTTTTT

abundance: many
d_gene: TRBD1
j_gene: TRBJ2-1
v_gene: TRBV15
CDR3aa: CATSTRTGPAREQFF
CDR3nt: TGTGCCACCAGCACTAGGACAGGACCGGCGCGGGAGCAGTTCTTC

abundance: -
d_gene: TRBD2
j_gene: TRBJ2-5
v_gene: TRBV7-2
CDR3aa: CASSLDQVRGRVIQYF
CDR3nt: TGTGCCAGCAGCTTAGATCAGGTGCGCGGGAGAGTGATCCAGTACTTC

abundance: many
d_gene: TRBD2
j_gene: TRBJ2-7
v_gene: TRBV13
CDR3aa: CASTLRWGLASHEQYF
CDR3nt: TGTGCCAGCACTCTTCGTTGGGGACTAGCGAGTCACGAGCAGTACTTC

abundance: many
d_gene: -
j_gene: TRBJ2-1
v_gene: TRBV5-1
CDR3aa: CASSLVRQPNEQFF
CDR3nt: TGCGCCAGCAGCTTGGTTCGGCAGCCCAATGAGCAGTTCTTC

abundance: few
d_gene: TRBD2
j_gene: TRBJ2-3
v_gene: TRBV14
CDR3aa: CASSGLQRGPTDTQYF
CDR3nt: TGTGCCAGCAGCGGTTTGCAGCGGGGCCCCACAGATACGCAGTATTTT

abundance: many
d_gene: -
j_gene: TRBJ2-7
v_gene: TRBV28
CDR3aa: CASSSSGLSYEQYF
CDR3nt: -